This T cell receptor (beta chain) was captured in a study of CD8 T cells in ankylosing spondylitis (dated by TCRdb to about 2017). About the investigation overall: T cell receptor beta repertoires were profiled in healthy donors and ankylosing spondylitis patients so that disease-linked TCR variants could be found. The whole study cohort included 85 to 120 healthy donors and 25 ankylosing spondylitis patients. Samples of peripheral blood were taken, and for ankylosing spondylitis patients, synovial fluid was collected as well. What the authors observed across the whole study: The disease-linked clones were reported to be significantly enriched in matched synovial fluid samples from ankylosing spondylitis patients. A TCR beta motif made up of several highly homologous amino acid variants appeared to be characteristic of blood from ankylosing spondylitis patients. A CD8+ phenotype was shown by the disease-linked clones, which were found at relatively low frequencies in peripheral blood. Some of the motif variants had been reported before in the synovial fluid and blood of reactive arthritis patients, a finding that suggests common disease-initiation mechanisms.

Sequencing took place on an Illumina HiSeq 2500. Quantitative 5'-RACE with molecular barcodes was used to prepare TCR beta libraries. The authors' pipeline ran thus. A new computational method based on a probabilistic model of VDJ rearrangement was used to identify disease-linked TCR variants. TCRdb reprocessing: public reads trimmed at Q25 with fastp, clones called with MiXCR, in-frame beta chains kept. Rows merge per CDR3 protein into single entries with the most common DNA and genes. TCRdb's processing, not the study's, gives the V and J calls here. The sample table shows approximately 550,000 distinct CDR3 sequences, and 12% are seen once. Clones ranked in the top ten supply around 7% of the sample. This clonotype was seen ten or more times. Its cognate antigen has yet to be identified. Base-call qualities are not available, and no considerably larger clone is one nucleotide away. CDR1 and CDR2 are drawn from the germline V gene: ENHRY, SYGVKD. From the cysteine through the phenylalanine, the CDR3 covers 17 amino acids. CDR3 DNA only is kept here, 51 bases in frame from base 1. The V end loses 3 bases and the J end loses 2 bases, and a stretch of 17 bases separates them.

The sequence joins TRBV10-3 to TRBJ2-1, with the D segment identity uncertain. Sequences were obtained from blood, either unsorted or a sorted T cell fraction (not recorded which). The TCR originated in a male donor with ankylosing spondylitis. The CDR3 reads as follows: CAISDGRVSLTYNEQFF. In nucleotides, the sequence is TGTGCCATCAGTGATGGAAGGGTCAGCCTCACCTACAATGAGCAGTTCTTC.